Listed below are T cell receptor beta chains from one sample, sequenced in a study of cytomegalovirus exposure and HLA in healthy donors. Repertoires were generated with immunoSEQ multiplex PCR, while TCRdb's copy carries only in-frame clones and drops some. The sample lists 99,000 or so clones, approximately 79% occurring once. Sequencing was done on a sample of PBMCs. Receptors were obtained from a man aged 55 to 70 in good health and CMV-seropositive. Each CDR3 is given with its conserved first and last residue. Fields, in order: clone size, J gene, V gene, D gene, CDR3 length, CDR3 protein, CDR3 DNA. The D gene is left open where the match is weak. The size of a clone is reported for some rows only, either as once, few or many, or as a class for expanded clones.

size: .
J: TRBJ2-7
V: TRBV19
D: .
length: 13
CDR3: CASSAGQSYEQYF
DNA: TGTGCCAGTTCCGCGGGGCAATCCTACGAGCAGTACTTC

size: .
J: TRBJ1-6
V: TRBV7-8
D: TRBD1
length: 15
CDR3: CASSPTRGPNSPLHF
DNA: TGTGCCAGCAGCCCCACCAGGGGGCCTAATTCACCCCTCCACTTT

size: .
J: TRBJ2-1
V: TRBV7-2
D: .
length: 13
CDR3: CASRDGQLNEQFF
DNA: TGTGCCAGCAGAGACGGACAGCTTAATGAGCAGTTCTTC

size: few
J: TRBJ2-4
V: TRBV7-9
D: .
length: 15
CDR3: CASGGTESGKNIQYF
DNA: TGTGCCAGCGGGGGGACAGAGAGTGGGAAAAACATTCAGTACTTC

size: .
J: TRBJ1-1
V: TRBV10-3
D: .
length: 14
CDR3: CAISRQVQNTEAFF
DNA: TGTGCCATCAGTCGACAGGTCCAGAACACTGAAGCTTTCTTT

size: .
J: TRBJ1-6
V: TRBV5-1
D: TRBD1
length: 16
CDR3: CASSSDTGGFTSPLHF
DNA: TGCGCCAGCAGCTCTGATACAGGGGGCTTTACTTCACCCCTCCACTTT

size: .
J: TRBJ2-7
V: TRBV11-2
D: TRBD2
length: 18
CDR3: CASSLRTSGGVRLYEQYF
DNA: TGTGCCAGCAGCTTAAGGACTAGCGGGGGGGTCCGGCTATACGAGCAGTACTTC

size: .
J: TRBJ2-5
V: TRBV18
D: TRBD1
length: 15
CDR3: CASSPRDSPAETQYF
DNA: TGTGCCAGCTCACCCCGGGACAGCCCGGCAGAGACCCAGTACTTC

size: .
J: TRBJ2-3
V: TRBV18
D: .
length: 14
CDR3: CASSPPWHTDTQYF
DNA: TGTGCCAGCTCACCACCTTGGCACACAGATACGCAGTATTTT

size: .
J: TRBJ2-7
V: TRBV7-8
D: TRBD1
length: 15
CDR3: CASAHRDRGPREQYF
DNA: TGTGCCAGCGCTCACCGGGACAGGGGGCCTCGTGAGCAGTACTTC

size: once
J: TRBJ1-2
V: TRBV4-3
D: .
length: 15
CDR3: CASSQVQGGRGGYTF
DNA: TGCGCCAGCAGCCAAGTCCAGGGAGGGAGGGGTGGCTACACCTTC

size: .
J: TRBJ2-7
V: TRBV5-4
D: TRBD1
length: 13
CDR3: CASSYATGAEQYF
DNA: TGTGCCAGCAGTTACGCGACAGGGGCCGAGCAGTACTTC

size: .
J: TRBJ1-5
V: TRBV29-1
D: TRBD1
length: 17
CDR3: CRIAGQGGDRGNQPQHF
DNA: TGCAGGATCGCCGGACAGGGCGGAGATAGGGGCAATCAGCCCCAGCATTTT

size: .
J: TRBJ2-3
V: TRBV19
D: TRBD1
length: 14
CDR3: CASNRQGGTDTQYF
DNA: TGTGCCAGTAACCGACAGGGGGGGACAGATACGCAGTATTTT

size: .
J: TRBJ2-5
V: TRBV7-9
D: TRBD2
length: 15
CDR3: CASSPTSGGEETQYF
DNA: TGTGCCAGCAGTCCGACTAGCGGGGGGGAAGAGACCCAGTACTTC

size: .
J: TRBJ2-7
V: TRBV28
D: TRBD2
length: 17
CDR3: CASSLGPGRGSTYEQYF
DNA: TGTGCCAGCAGTTTAGGGCCAGGGAGGGGATCTACCTACGAGCAGTACTTC

size: few
J: TRBJ1-1
V: TRBV27
D: TRBD1
length: 12
CDR3: CASRRQGAGAFF
DNA: TGTGCCAGCAGACGACAGGGGGCTGGGGCTTTCTTT

size: once
J: TRBJ2-7
V: TRBV11-3
D: .
length: 14
CDR3: CASSLDRSASEQYF
DNA: TGTGCCAGCAGCTTAGATAGGAGTGCGAGCGAGCAGTACTTC

size: .
J: TRBJ2-5
V: TRBV7-9
D: .
length: 14
CDR3: CASSFNSREETQYF
DNA: TGTGCCAGCAGCTTCAACTCCAGGGAAGAGACCCAGTACTTC

size: once
J: TRBJ2-1
V: TRBV5-1
D: .
length: 18
CDR3: CASRSGGGVDRSINEQFF
DNA: TGCGCCAGCAGATCTGGGGGAGGGGTGGACAGATCAATTAATGAGCAGTTCTTC

size: .
J: TRBJ1-2
V: TRBV9
D: .
length: 13
CDR3: CASSSSGGNGYTF
DNA: TGTGCCAGCAGCTCCAGTGGGGGGAATGGCTACACCTTC

size: .
J: TRBJ2-5
V: TRBV7-3
D: .
length: 14
CDR3: CASSSQGKGETQYF
DNA: TGTGCCAGCAGCTCACAAGGGAAGGGGGAGACCCAGTACTTC

size: once
J: TRBJ1-2
V: TRBV10-3
D: TRBD1
length: 15
CDR3: CAIRQGGVLDTGYTF
DNA: TGTGCCATCCGACAGGGAGGTGTTCTGGATACTGGCTACACCTTC

size: .
J: TRBJ2-3
V: TRBV11-3
D: TRBD1
length: 16
CDR3: CASSRGQGGGTDTQYF
DNA: TGTGCCAGCAGCCGGGGACAGGGGGGAGGCACAGATACGCAGTATTTT

size: many
J: TRBJ1-2
V: TRBV7-9
D: TRBD1
length: 13
CDR3: CASSPLQGNGYTF
DNA: TGTGCCAGCAGCCCCCTACAGGGGAATGGCTACACCTTC

size: few
J: TRBJ1-1
V: TRBV28
D: TRBD1
length: 16
CDR3: CASSSGTGFGATEAFF
DNA: TGTGCCAGCAGTTCCGGGACAGGGTTTGGGGCCACTGAAGCTTTCTTT

size: few
J: TRBJ1-1
V: TRBV6-6
D: .
length: 15
CDR3: CARRTQGGSGTEAFF
DNA: TGTGCCAGAAGGACCCAAGGGGGTTCGGGCACTGAAGCTTTCTTT

size: .
J: TRBJ1-5
V: TRBV27
D: .
length: 13
CDR3: CASSSRTDQPQHF
DNA: TGTGCCAGCAGTAGCCGGACAGATCAGCCCCAGCATTTT

size: .
J: TRBJ2-2
V: TRBV7-9
D: TRBD2
length: 16
CDR3: CASSLNRAGETGELFF
DNA: TGTGCCAGCAGCTTAAATCGAGCGGGAGAGACCGGGGAGCTGTTTTTT

size: .
J: TRBJ2-7
V: TRBV7-2
D: .
length: 14
CDR3: CASSLMGQGYEQYF
DNA: TGTGCCAGCAGCTTAATGGGTCAGGGTTACGAGCAGTACTTC

size: .
J: TRBJ2-5
V: TRBV4-1
D: TRBD2
length: 16
CDR3: CASSHGTRGSLETQYF
DNA: TGCGCCAGCAGCCATGGGACTAGGGGAAGTCTTGAGACCCAGTACTTC

size: .
J: TRBJ1-2
V: TRBV10-1
D: .
length: 14
CDR3: CASSPGGQVHGYTF
DNA: TGCGCCAGCAGCCCCGGGGGGCAGGTCCATGGCTACACCTTC

size: .
J: TRBJ2-3
V: TRBV9
D: .
length: 13
CDR3: CASSVRFTDTQYF
DNA: TGTGCCAGCAGCGTGCGGTTCACAGATACGCAGTATTTT

size: .
J: TRBJ1-1
V: TRBV7-9
D: .
length: 13
CDR3: CASSLNGNTEAFF
DNA: TGTGCCAGCAGCTTAAACGGGAACACTGAAGCTTTCTTT

size: .
J: TRBJ1-1
V: TRBV19
D: .
length: 15
CDR3: CASKRTDGPNTEAFF
DNA: TGTGCCAGTAAACGGACAGACGGCCCGAACACTGAAGCTTTCTTT

size: .
J: TRBJ1-1
V: TRBV11-2
D: TRBD1
length: 17
CDR3: CASRPWGTGYANTEAFF
DNA: TGTGCCAGCAGACCCTGGGGGACAGGGTATGCGAACACTGAAGCTTTCTTT

size: .
J: TRBJ1-3
V: TRBV7-2
D: .
length: 15
CDR3: CASSWVGGTGNTIYF
DNA: TGTGCCAGCAGCTGGGTGGGGGGGACTGGAAACACCATATATTTT

size: .
J: TRBJ2-1
V: TRBV20-1
D: .
length: 11
CDR3: CSATGVIEQFF
DNA: TGCAGTGCCACCGGGGTCATTGAGCAGTTCTTC

size: .
J: TRBJ1-5
V: TRBV28
D: .
length: 14
CDR3: CASSKRYGDQPQHF
DNA: TGTGCCAGCAGCAAGAGATACGGAGATCAGCCCCAGCATTTT

size: .
J: TRBJ2-5
V: TRBV11-2
D: TRBD2
length: 16
CDR3: CASSYWTSRSQETQYF
DNA: TGTGCCAGCAGCTACTGGACTAGCCGCTCCCAAGAGACCCAGTACTTC

size: .
J: TRBJ2-7
V: TRBV2
D: TRBD2
length: 13
CDR3: CASGGVFSYEQYF
DNA: TGTGCCAGCGGGGGGGTGTTCTCCTACGAGCAGTACTTC

size: few
J: TRBJ1-5
V: TRBV6-1
D: .
length: 13
CDR3: CASSEGRDQPQHF
DNA: TGTGCCAGCAGTGAGGGTCGGGATCAGCCCCAGCATTTT

size: .
J: TRBJ2-1
V: TRBV10-2
D: .
length: 13
CDR3: CASKTTGYNEQFF
DNA: TGCGCCAGCAAAACCACAGGGTACAATGAGCAGTTCTTC

size: .
J: TRBJ1-1
V: TRBV9
D: TRBD1
length: 17
CDR3: CASSRGGQGASGTEAFF
DNA: TGTGCCAGCAGCCGAGGAGGACAGGGGGCCTCAGGGACTGAAGCTTTCTTT

size: .
J: TRBJ2-3
V: TRBV27
D: TRBD2
length: 16
CDR3: CASSQGTSGSTDTQYF
DNA: TGTGCCAGCAGTCAAGGGACTAGCGGTAGCACAGATACGCAGTATTTT

size: .
J: TRBJ2-7
V: TRBV7-6
D: .
length: 12
CDR3: CASSLVGYEQYF
DNA: TGTGCCAGCAGCTTAGTCGGTTACGAGCAGTACTTC

size: once
J: TRBJ2-7
V: TRBV6-5
D: TRBD1
length: 15
CDR3: CASSYSRGGAYEQYF
DNA: TGTGCCAGCAGTTACTCGAGAGGGGGCGCGTACGAGCAGTACTTC

size: .
J: TRBJ1-2
V: TRBV4-3
D: .
length: 15
CDR3: CASSQGPGTDYGYTF
DNA: TGCGCCAGCAGCCAAGGACCCGGCACAGACTATGGCTACACCTTC

size: few
J: TRBJ1-5
V: TRBV4-3
D: .
length: 15
CDR3: CASSQEFDYNQPQHF
DNA: TGCGCCAGCAGCCAAGAATTCGACTACAATCAGCCCCAGCATTTT

size: .
J: TRBJ2-5
V: TRBV10-3
D: TRBD2
length: 14
CDR3: CAISVSGGSETQYF
DNA: TGTGCCATCAGTGTTAGCGGGGGGAGTGAGACCCAGTACTTC

size: .
J: TRBJ1-1
V: TRBV15
D: TRBD1
length: 15
CDR3: CATSPGGIMNTEAFF
DNA: TGTGCCACCAGTCCAGGGGGAATTATGAACACTGAAGCTTTCTTT

size: .
J: TRBJ1-1
V: TRBV29-1
D: .
length: 14
CDR3: CSAGQGYQNTEAFF
DNA: TGCAGCGCCGGCCAGGGCTATCAGAACACTGAAGCTTTCTTT

size: .
J: TRBJ1-2
V: TRBV7-2
D: TRBD1
length: 15
CDR3: CASSLTTGGASGYTF
DNA: TGTGCCAGCAGCCTAACTACAGGGGGCGCCTCTGGCTACACCTTC

size: .
J: TRBJ2-1
V: TRBV7-2
D: TRBD2
length: 16
CDR3: CASSLEGTSGGGVEFF
DNA: TGTGCCAGCAGCTTAGAGGGGACTAGCGGGGGTGGGGTGGAGTTCTTC

size: .
J: TRBJ2-3
V: TRBV9
D: .
length: 14
CDR3: CASSTHRGGDTQYF
DNA: TGTGCCAGCAGCACCCACAGGGGAGGAGATACGCAGTATTTT

size: .
J: TRBJ2-1
V: TRBV11-2
D: TRBD2
length: 18
CDR3: CASSLVLSGGLLGNEQFF
DNA: TGTGCCAGCAGCTTAGTCCTCAGCGGGGGTTTGCTAGGTAATGAGCAGTTCTTC

size: few
J: TRBJ2-2
V: TRBV6-4
D: TRBD1
length: 14
CDR3: CASGHTGDTGELFF
DNA: TGTGCCAGCGGGCATACAGGGGACACCGGGGAGCTGTTTTTT

size: .
J: TRBJ1-4
V: TRBV7-3
D: TRBD1
length: 15
CDR3: CASSVDRVRAEKLFF
DNA: TGTGCCAGCAGCGTCGACAGGGTTAGGGCTGAAAAACTGTTTTTT

size: once
J: TRBJ1-2
V: TRBV5-6
D: TRBD1
length: 13
CDR3: CASSLQGAGGYTF
DNA: TGTGCCAGCAGCTTACAGGGGGCAGGAGGCTACACCTTC